Below, 4 T cell receptor beta chains from the same sample are listed, as sequenced in a study of T-cell reconstitution after alpha-beta-depleted transplantation in children. The TCRbeta library incorporated unique molecular identifiers. Each CDR3 protein gets one entry after TCRdb re-called the PCR reads with MiXCR. Of approximately 170,000 distinct CDR3 sequences listed, 8.5% to 14% were seen once; the top ten hold roughly 13%. This specimen consisted of PBMCs, obtained before TCRalphabeta/CD19-depleted stem cell transplant. The receptors originated from a boy aged 2 to 10 with acute myeloid leukemia, due to receive a stem cell transplant.

This clonotype was counted many times. The chain has TRBV27 and TRBJ2-7; TRBD2 matches at 12 bases. This CDR3 is built from 16 residues. Germline assignment: CDR1 MNHEY and CDR2 SMNVEV (reference sequence). Unmatched junction bases numbered 11, after V lost 5 bases and J lost 6 bases. CDR3 residues: CASSPASGRAGSEQYF. CDR3 nucleotide sequence: TGTGCCAGCAGTCCTGCTAGCGGGAGGGCTGGGTCCGAGCAGTACTTC.

This chain connects TRBV20-1 to TRBJ1-1, with unresolved D. Trimming took off 5 bases at V and 0 bases at J, with 10 bases between the two ends. CDR3 length: 13 amino acids. Germline V CDR1 and CDR2: DFQATT, SNEGSKA (reference sequence). The CDR3 loop reads CSAPSLVNTEAFF. CDR3 DNA: TGCAGTGCTCCGTCATTGGTGAACACTGAAGCTTTCTTT.

This clonotype came up many times. The chain combines TRBV7-9 with TRBJ2-3; 7 bases fit TRBD2. With 5 bases clipped from V and 0 bases from J, the junction kept 8 bases outside the gene matches. This CDR3 is built from 16 residues. Germline assignment: CDR1 SEHNR and CDR2 FQNEAQ (reference sequence). CDR3 sequence reads: CASSPDLAASTDTQYF. The CDR3 nucleotides read TGTGCCAGCAGCCCGGACCTAGCGGCTAGCACAGATACGCAGTATTTT.

This clonotype came up many times. The chain couples TRBV7-8 to TRBJ2-7; 10 bases line up with TRBD2. The germline CDR1 and CDR2 sequences are SGHVS and FQNEAQ. This CDR3 comprises 15 residues. V was pared by 3 bases and J by 1 base, with 3 bases of the junction left unmatched. The CDR3 DNA reads TGTGCCAGCAGCTTCGCTAGCGGGAGATCCTACGAGCAGTACTTC. The encoded protein is CASSFASGRSYEQYF.